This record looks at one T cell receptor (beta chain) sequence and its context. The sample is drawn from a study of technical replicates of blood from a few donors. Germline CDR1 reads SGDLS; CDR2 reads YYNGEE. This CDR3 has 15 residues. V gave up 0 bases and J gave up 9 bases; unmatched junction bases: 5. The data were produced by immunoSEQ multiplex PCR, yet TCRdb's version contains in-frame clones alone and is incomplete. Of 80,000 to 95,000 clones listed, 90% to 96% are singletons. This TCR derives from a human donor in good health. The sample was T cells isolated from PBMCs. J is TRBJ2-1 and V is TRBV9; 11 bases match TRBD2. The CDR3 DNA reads TGTGCCAGCAGCGTAGAGGGGCTAGCGGGAGGTGAGCAGTTCTTC. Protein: CASSVEGLAGGEQFF.